The entry below describes one TCR beta chain. Its target is unknown. These data originate in a study of shared clonotypes between healthy human individuals. Broader study findings: Some clonotypes were shared by all four sorted-subset donors, while others were not shared. The non-shared ones had lower generation probabilities than the shared ones. Relative to memory subsets, naive subsets generally showed larger estimated richness.

Sequencing used immunoSEQ multiplex PCR; TCRdb keeps in-frame clones, though not all of them. Among roughly 1 million clones, about 75% were seen once, and the ten largest hold 1.4% to 1.5%. This clonotype originated in a man aged 18 to 29 in good health. The sequenced sample consisted of memory CD4+ T cells sorted from blood. Subset meaning: CD45RA-negative fraction.

The CDR3 loop reads CASSTGLATNTGELFF. In DNA form, the CDR3 reads TGTGCCAGTAGTACGGGACTAGCTACGAACACCGGGGAGCTGTTTTTT. This chain uses TRBV19 with TRBJ2-2, with 9 bases identical to TRBD2. After removal of 4 bases from V and 0 bases from J, the junction contained 3 bases not matched to a gene. CDR3 length: 16 residues. The V gene's germline CDR1 is LNHDA and CDR2 SQIVND (reference sequence).